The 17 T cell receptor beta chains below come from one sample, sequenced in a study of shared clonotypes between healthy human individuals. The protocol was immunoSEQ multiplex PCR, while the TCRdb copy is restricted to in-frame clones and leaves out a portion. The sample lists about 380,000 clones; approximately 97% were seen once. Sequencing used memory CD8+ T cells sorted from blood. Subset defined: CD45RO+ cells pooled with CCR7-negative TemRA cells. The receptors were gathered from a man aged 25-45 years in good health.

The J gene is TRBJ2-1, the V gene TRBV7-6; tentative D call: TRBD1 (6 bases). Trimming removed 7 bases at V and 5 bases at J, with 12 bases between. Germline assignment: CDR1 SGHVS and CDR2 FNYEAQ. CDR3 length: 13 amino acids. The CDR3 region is CASKQGLDNEQFF. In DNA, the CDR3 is TGTGCCAGCAAGCAGGGGCTGGACAATGAGCAGTTCTTC.

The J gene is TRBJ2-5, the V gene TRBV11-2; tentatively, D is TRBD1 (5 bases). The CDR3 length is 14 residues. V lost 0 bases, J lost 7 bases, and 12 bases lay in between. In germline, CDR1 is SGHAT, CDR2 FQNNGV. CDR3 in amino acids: CASSLDGRVGTQYF. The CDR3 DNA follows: TGTGCCAGCAGCTTAGATGGCAGGGTGGGGACCCAGTACTTC.

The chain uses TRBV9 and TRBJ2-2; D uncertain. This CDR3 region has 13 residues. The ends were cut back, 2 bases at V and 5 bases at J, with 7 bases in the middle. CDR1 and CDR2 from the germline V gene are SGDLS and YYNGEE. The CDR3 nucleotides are TGTGCCAGCAGCGTGGGCCTAACCGGGGAGCTGTTTTTT. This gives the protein CASSVGLTGELFF.

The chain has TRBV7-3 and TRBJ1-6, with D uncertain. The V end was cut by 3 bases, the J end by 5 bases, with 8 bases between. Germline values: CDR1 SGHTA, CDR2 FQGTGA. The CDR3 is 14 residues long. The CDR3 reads CASSFGMDNSPLHF. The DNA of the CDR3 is TGTGCCAGCAGCTTTGGCATGGATAATTCACCCCTCCACTTT. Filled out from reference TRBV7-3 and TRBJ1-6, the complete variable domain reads GAGVSQTPSNKVTEKGKYVELRCDPISGHTALYWYRQSLGQGPEFLIYFQGTGAADDSGLPNDRFFAVRPEGSVSTLKIQRTERGDSAVYLCASSFGMDNSPLHFGNGTRLTVT.

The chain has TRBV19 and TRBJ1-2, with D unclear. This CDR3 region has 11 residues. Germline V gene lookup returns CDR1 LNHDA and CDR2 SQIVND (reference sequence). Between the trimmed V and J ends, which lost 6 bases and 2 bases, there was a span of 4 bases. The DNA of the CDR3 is TGTGCCAGTAGGGGGAACTATGGCTACACCTTC. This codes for CASRGNYGYTF.

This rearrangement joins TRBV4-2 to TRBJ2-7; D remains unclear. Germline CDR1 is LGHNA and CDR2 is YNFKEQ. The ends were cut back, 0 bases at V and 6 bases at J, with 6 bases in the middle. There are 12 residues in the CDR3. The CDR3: CASSQDAVEQYF. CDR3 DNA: TGTGCCAGCAGCCAAGATGCCGTCGAGCAGTACTTC.

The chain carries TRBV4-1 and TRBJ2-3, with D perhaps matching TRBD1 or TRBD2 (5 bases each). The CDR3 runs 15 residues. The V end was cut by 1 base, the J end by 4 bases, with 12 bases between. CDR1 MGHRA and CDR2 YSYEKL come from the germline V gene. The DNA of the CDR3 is TGCGCCAGCAGCCAAGGGACAAGCGGAGCAGATACGCAGTATTTT. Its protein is CASSQGTSGADTQYF.

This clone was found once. The CDR3 reads CASSGQFTQYF. In nucleotides, the CDR3 is TGTGCCAGCAGTGGACAGTTCACCCAGTACTTC. The V gene is TRBV2, the J gene TRBJ2-5; TRBD1 might be the D (5 bases). This CDR3 is built from 11 residues. V gave up 4 bases and J gave up 8 bases, with 8 bases separating them. Per germline, CDR1 SNHLY and CDR2 FYNNEI.

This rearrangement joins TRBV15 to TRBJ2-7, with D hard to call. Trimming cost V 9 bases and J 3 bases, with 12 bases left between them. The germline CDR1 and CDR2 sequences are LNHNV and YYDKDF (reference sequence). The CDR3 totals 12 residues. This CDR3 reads CATKFGFYEQYF. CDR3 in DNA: TGTGCCACGAAATTCGGTTTCTACGAGCAGTACTTC.

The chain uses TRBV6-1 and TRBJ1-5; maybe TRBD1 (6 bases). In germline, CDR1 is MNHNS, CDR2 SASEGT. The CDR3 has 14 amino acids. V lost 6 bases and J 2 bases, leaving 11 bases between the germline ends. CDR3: CASSFRQGNQPQHF. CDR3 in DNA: TGTGCCAGCAGCTTTAGACAGGGCAATCAGCCCCAGCATTTT.

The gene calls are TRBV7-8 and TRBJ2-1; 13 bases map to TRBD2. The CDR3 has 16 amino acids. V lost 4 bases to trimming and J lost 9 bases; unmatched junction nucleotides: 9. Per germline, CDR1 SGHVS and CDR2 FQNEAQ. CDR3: CASSSRTSGSVGEQFF. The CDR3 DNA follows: TGTGCCAGCAGCTCCCGGACTAGCGGGAGCGTTGGTGAGCAGTTCTTC.

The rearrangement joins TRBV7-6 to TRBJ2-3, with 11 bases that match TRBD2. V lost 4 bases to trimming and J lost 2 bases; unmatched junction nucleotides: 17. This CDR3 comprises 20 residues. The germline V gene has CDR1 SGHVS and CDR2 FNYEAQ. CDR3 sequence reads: CASSSRGATSGRRVTDTQYF. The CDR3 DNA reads TGTGCCAGCAGCTCAAGGGGGGCAACTAGCGGGAGAAGGGTCACAGATACGCAGTATTTT. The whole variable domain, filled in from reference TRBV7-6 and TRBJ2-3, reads GAGVSQSPRYKVTKRGQDVALRCDPISGHVSLYWYRQALGQGPEFLTYFNYEAQQDKSGLPNDRFSAERPEGSISTLTIQRTEQRDSAMYRCASSSRGATSGRRVTDTQYFGPGTRLTVL.

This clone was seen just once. For the CDR3, the DNA is TGCGCCAGCAGCCCTTGGAATGACAGGCTGGATGAGCAGTTCTTC. This translates into CASSPWNDRLDEQFF. V is TRBV4-1 and J is TRBJ2-1; D may be TRBD1 (6 bases). CDR3 length: 15 residues. The germline V gene has CDR1 MGHRA and CDR2 YSYEKL. V lost 4 bases and J lost 8, with 18 bases in between.

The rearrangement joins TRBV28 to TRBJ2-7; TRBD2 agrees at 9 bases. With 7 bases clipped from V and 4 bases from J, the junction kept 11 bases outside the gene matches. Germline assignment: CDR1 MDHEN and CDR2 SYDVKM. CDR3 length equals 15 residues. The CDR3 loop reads CASTPGGLAWYEQYF. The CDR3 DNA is TGTGCCAGCACCCCCGGAGGACTAGCGTGGTACGAGCAGTACTTC.

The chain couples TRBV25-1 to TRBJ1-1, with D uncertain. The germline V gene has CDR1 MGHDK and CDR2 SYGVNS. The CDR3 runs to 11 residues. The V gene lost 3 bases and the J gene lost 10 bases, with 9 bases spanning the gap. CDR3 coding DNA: TGTGCCAGCAGTGAGGGTTTGAGAGCTTTCTTT. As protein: CASSEGLRAFF.

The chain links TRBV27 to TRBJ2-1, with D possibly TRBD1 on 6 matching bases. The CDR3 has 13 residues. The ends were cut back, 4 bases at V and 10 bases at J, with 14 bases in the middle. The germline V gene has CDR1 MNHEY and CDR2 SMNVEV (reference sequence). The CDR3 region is CASSSAAGTEQFF. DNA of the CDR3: TGTGCCAGCAGTTCAGCCGCCGGGACAGAGCAGTTCTTC.

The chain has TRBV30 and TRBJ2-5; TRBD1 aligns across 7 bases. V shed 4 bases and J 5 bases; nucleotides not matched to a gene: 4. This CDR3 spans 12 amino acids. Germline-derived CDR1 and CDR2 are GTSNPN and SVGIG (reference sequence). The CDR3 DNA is TGTGCCTGGATGGCAGGGGGTGAGACCCAGTACTTC. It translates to CAWMAGGETQYF.